These 14 T cell receptor beta chains were all obtained from the same sample, sequenced in a study of tumor-infiltrating lymphocytes in primary liver carcinoma. The researchers produced TCR beta cDNA from approximately 460 ng total RNA with a constant-region primer. ARM-PCR was slightly modified, and three nested multiplex PCR rounds with it gave rise to the TCR beta libraries. Primers for the first two PCR rounds were TRBV1-TRBV30 forward primers and a C-beta reverse primer (roughly 9 cycles per round). TCRdb re-called the multiplex PCR reads with MiXCR, one entry per CDR3 protein. There are fewer than 150,000 distinct CDR3 sequences in the sample; roughly three fifths occur only once, and around 9.7% lies in the top ten. Starting material for RNA and DNA co-extraction consisted of about 17-32 mg of unsorted bulk tissue. Sequenced material: liver tumor tissue from sampling region 1. Documented subset: tumor region T1, superior pole. The receptor set was obtained from a woman aged 55-69 years with primary liver carcinoma and hepatitis B virus infection.

At least ten counts were recorded for this clonotype. The chain's CDR3 is CASSPRDPRDTQYF. The CDR3 region has the DNA TGTGCCAGCAGTCCCCGGGACCCTAGAGATACGCAGTATTTT. V usage is TRBV6-5 and J usage is TRBJ2-3; D may match TRBD1 or TRBD2 (5 bases each). The CDR3 consists of 14 residues. Trimming took off 5 bases at V and 5 bases at J, with 14 bases between the two ends. Germline V gene sequence: CDR1 MNHEY, CDR2 SVGAGI.

Regarding this clonotype: A much larger clonotype is one base distant, so this may be a read error. V gene TRBV10-2 combines with J gene TRBJ2-1; tentative D call: TRBD2 (6 bases). The germline V and J ends were trimmed by 6 bases and 8 bases, with 14 bases remaining between them. This CDR3 has 13 amino acids. Germline V gene sequence: CDR1 WSHSY, CDR2 SAAADI. CDR3: CASSRTTHDEQFF. CDR3 in DNA: TGCGCCAGCAGCCGGACTACCCACGATGAGCAGTTCTTC.

About this clonotype: A much larger clone lies a single base off, so this may be a read error. V usage is TRBV11-2 and J usage is TRBJ1-1; D is ambiguous. The CDR3 length is 13 residues. Germline CDR1 reads SGHAT; CDR2 reads FQNNGV. CDR3 DNA: TGTGCCAGCACCTTATCCTCGAACACTGAAGCTTTCTTT. This sequence encodes CASTLSSNTEAFF.

V usage is TRBV11-2 and J usage is TRBJ2-1; 7 bases map to TRBD2. Per germline, CDR1 SGHAT and CDR2 FQNNGV. CDR3 length equals 17 residues. V shed 5 bases, J shed 8 bases, and the junction held 18 bases outside the gene matches. CDR3 protein: CASSRRLAGGLRDEQFF. The CDR3 bases are TGTGCCAGCAGCAGGAGACTAGCTGGAGGGCTGAGGGATGAGCAGTTCTTC.

With respect to this clonotype: A much larger clone differs by one base, so this may be a read error. The chain links TRBV6-5 to TRBJ1-6; D is unresolved. Germline CDR1 reads MNHEY; CDR2 reads SVGAGI. The CDR3 is made up of 14 amino acids. Deletions cut 2 bases from V and 7 bases from J, with 9 bases between. The CDR3 region has the DNA TGTGCCAGCAGTTACCGTGTAGGGAATTCACCCCTCCACTTT. Translated, it gives CASSYRVGNSPLHF.

On this clonotype itself: Since a much larger clone is just one base distant, this may be a read error. This chain links TRBV6-6 with TRBJ2-6, with D possibly being TRBD1 (5 bases). From germline, CDR1 is MNHNY and CDR2 SVGAGI (reference sequence). The CDR3 has 13 amino acids. CDR3 sequence: CASTPSGAKVLTF. The CDR3 DNA is TGTGCCAGCACTCCCTCTGGGGCCAAGGTCCTGACTTTC.

The chain couples TRBV19 to TRBJ1-5, with 9 bases that match TRBD1. The V gene's germline CDR1 is LNHDA and CDR2 SQIVND (reference sequence). This CDR3 has 14 residues. J was trimmed by 4 bases and V by 6 bases; bases with no gene match: 4. CDR3 loop: CASRLTGGNQPQHF. The DNA for the CDR3 is TGTGCCAGTAGACTGACAGGGGGAAATCAGCCCCAGCATTTT. Full variable domain (rest looked up from reference TRBV19 and TRBJ1-5): DGGITQSPKYLFRKEGQNVTLSCEQNLNHDAMYWYRQDPGQGLRLIYYSQIVNDFQKGDIAEGYSVSREKKESFPLTVTSAQKNPTAFYLCASRLTGGNQPQHFGDGTRLSIL.

V is TRBV11-2 and J is TRBJ2-1, with D possibly matching TRBD2 (6 bases). Per the germline V gene, CDR1 is SGHAT and CDR2 is FQNNGV. This CDR3 has 15 amino acids. V lost 5 bases, J lost 8 bases, and 19 bases lay in between. The CDR3 nucleotides are TGTGCCAGCAGCCTGCGGGGCACGGAATTCGATGAGCAGTTCTTC. It encodes CASSLRGTEFDEQFF.

As for this clonotype: Compared with germline, one end of the junction differs, possibly owing to a read error. The V and J genes are TRBV6-1 and TRBJ2-2; 8 positions match TRBD1. Germline CDR1 and CDR2: MNHNS and SASEGT. The CDR3 consists of 15 residues. Here the CDR3 reads CASNNTPGQAGELLF. CDR3 sequence (DNA): TGTGCCAGCAATAACACTCCGGGACAGGCCGGGGAGCTGCTTTTT.

There are a few counts of this clonotype. The rearrangement links TRBV7-2 to TRBJ2-1, with 7 bases matching TRBD1. CDR3 length: 18 amino acids. Losses at the gene ends were 1 base for V and 6 bases for J; bases not matched to a gene: 15. Germline values: CDR1 SGHTA, CDR2 FQGNSA. The CDR3 loop reads CASSLDTGVPFGGNEQFF. The CDR3 DNA follows: TGTGCCAGCAGCTTAGACACAGGGGTCCCCTTTGGGGGCAATGAGCAGTTCTTC.

This clonotype was recorded once. V is TRBV12-5 and J is TRBJ2-3; D is uncertain. V was shortened by 2 bases and J by 7 bases, with 16 bases between the two germline ends. CDR3 length equals 15 residues. From germline, CDR1 is LGHNT and CDR2 FRNRAP. The CDR3 loop is CASGLLGPRQNTQYF. The CDR3 nucleotides read TGTGCTAGTGGTTTGTTAGGACCAAGGCAAAATACGCAGTATTTT.

This clonotype was observed at least ten times. This clone may be a read error of a much larger clone one base away. Here the CDR3 DNA reads TGTGCCAGCAGACAGAGTTACGAGCAGTGCTTC. As protein: CASRQSYEQCF. The chain has TRBV11-3 and TRBJ2-7; D is undetermined. The CDR3 covers 11 residues. From germline, CDR1 is SGHNT and CDR2 YENEEA.

This clonotype was detected a few times. The chain couples TRBV12-5 to TRBJ2-7; TRBD1 might be the D (5 bases). Germline V gene sequence: CDR1 LGHNT, CDR2 FRNRAP. The CDR3 totals 16 residues. V shed 9 bases and J shed 4 bases, with 25 bases lying between them. The CDR3 spells CASYYPPWGLRYEQYF. The CDR3 region has the DNA TGTGCTAGCTACTATCCACCATGGGGCCTGAGGTACGAGCAGTACTTC.

The sample holds one count of this clonotype. This clone may be a read error of a much larger clone one base away. The chain uses TRBV12-3 or TRBV12-4 and TRBJ1-5; possible D gene TRBD1, 6 bases. The CDR3 has 13 amino acids. V shed 5 bases and J shed 5 bases, with 10 bases lying between them. The CDR3 here is CASSGQLDQPQHF. CDR3 sequence (DNA): TGTGCCAGCAGTGGACAGTTAGATCAGCCCCAGCATTTT.